Sequencing of this T cell receptor beta chain was carried out in a study of blood T cells in healthy people across ages. The trim removed 6 bases at V and 0 bases at J, leaving 7 bases unmatched. The CDR3 consists of 16 residues. Germline loops: CDR1 MDHEN, CDR2 SYDVKM. Study conclusions and caveats: Estimates based on one million T cells were treated as lower bounds.

Isolated per sample were at least 6 million PBMCs. A J-beta primer mix and a sample-barcoded 5' primer were used in a second PCR of roughly 7 to 12 cycles. Each cDNA molecule was tagged by a template-switch adaptor that had 12 random nucleotides. TCRdb ran MiXCR on the 5' RACE reads and lists one entry per CDR3 protein. Of around 970,000 distinct CDR3 sequences listed, about 51% are singletons. Note on this clonotype: As yet, its antigen is unknown.

The receptor's source is a woman aged 60-75 years in good health. V gene TRBV28 combines with J gene TRBJ1-5; 8 positions agree with TRBD1. Sequencing was carried out using blood. This chain's CDR3 is CASRKPGQDSNQPQHF. The CDR3 DNA sequence: TGTGCCAGCAGAAAACCGGGACAGGATAGCAATCAGCCCCAGCATTTT. The full variable domain, with the rest looked up from reference TRBV28 and TRBJ1-5, is DVKVTQSSRYLVKRTGEKVFLECVQDMDHENMFWYRQDPGLGLRLIYFSYDVKMKEKGDIPEGYSVSREKKERFSLILESASTNQTSMYLCASRKPGQDSNQPQHFGDGTRLSIL.